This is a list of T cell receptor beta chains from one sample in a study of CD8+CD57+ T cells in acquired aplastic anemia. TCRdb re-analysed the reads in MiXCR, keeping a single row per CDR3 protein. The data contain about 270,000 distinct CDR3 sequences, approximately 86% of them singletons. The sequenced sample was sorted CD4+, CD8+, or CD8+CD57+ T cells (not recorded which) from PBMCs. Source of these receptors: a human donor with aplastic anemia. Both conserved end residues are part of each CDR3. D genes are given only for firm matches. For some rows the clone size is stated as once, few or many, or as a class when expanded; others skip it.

CASSVGVSRNLPQHF TGTGCCAGCAGCGTAGGCGTCTCGAGAAATCTACCCCAACATTTT - TRBJ1-5 - TRBV7-9
CASGEAGTPEPHF TGTGCCAGCGGCGAAGCGGGCACACCCGAGCCGCATTTT - TRBJ2-3 - TRBV7-8
CASSFTIGQETQYF TGTGCCAGCAGCTTTACTATAGGACAAGAGACCCAGTACTTC - TRBJ2-5 once TRBV5-8
CATSCGRSGESHEF TGTGCCACCAGCTGTGGAAGAAGCGGGGAGAGCCATGAGTTC TRBD2 TRBJ2-5 - TRBV7-9
CAISESGGRGYGYTYF TGTGCCATCAGTGAGTCAGGGGGACGGGGGTATGGCTACACCTACTTC - TRBJ2-5 once TRBV10-3
CAISVGREAGDTIYF TGTGCCATCAGTGTGGGCAGGGAGGCTGGAGACACCATATATTTT - TRBJ1-3 few TRBV10-3
CASSLAGESSSKYPLHF TGTGCCAGCAGCTTAGCGGGAGAGAGCTCCTCGAAGTATCCCCTCCACTTT - TRBJ1-6 - TRBV7-8
CATSVGKTGQRNQPQHF TGTGCCACCAGTGTCGGAAAGACGGGACAGCGCAATCAGCCCCAGCATTTT TRBD1 TRBJ1-5 - TRBV24-1
CATSDQRTADEQFF TGTGCCACCAGTGATCAAAGGACAGCGGATGAGCAGTTCTTC - TRBJ2-1 medium-sized TRBV24-1
CASSQAGGGYNEQFF TGTGCCAGCAGCCAAGCGGGGGGCGGGTACAATGAGCAGTTCTTC TRBD2 TRBJ2-1 - TRBV12-3/TRBV12-4
CASSFQRDGGGVSQFF TGTGCCAGCAGCTTTCAACGAGACGGGGGAGGCGTTTCGCAGTTCTTC - TRBJ2-1 once TRBV7-8
CASSLERSAERHEF TGTGCCAGCAGCTTAGAAAGAAGCGCCGAGAGGCATGAGTTT - TRBJ2-3 - TRBV7-9
CASSYVQPSYEQYF TGTGCCAGCAGTTACGTACAGCCGAGCTACGAGCAGTACTTC - TRBJ2-7 - TRBV7-9
CASSDAGIHEKYF TGTGCCAGCAGTGATGCGGGGATTCACGAGAAGTACTTC - TRBJ2-1 - TRBV7-8
CASGVAGEILYF TGTGCCAGCGGAGTAGCAGGGGAGATTCTGTACTTC - TRBJ2-4 - TRBV7-9
CASSYEGSANEKLFF TGTGCCAGCAGCTATGAAGGGTCCGCTAATGAAAAACTGTTTTTT - TRBJ1-4 once TRBV7-9
CASGDAGTDKYF TGTGCCAGCGGGGACGCGGGGACCGATAAGTACTTT - TRBJ2-4 once TRBV2
CASSFAADGNTLSF TGTGCCAGCAGCTTTGCGGCAGACGGCAATACCCTTTCTTTT - TRBJ2-3 - TRBV7-8
CASSLEREKLVFGYTF TGTGCCAGCAGCTTAGAGAGGGAAAAACTCGTTTTTGGCTACACCTTC - TRBJ1-2 - TRBV9
CASSSTSFYNEQFF TGTGCCAGCAGTTCGACGTCGTTCTACAATGAGCAGTTTTTT - TRBJ2-3 - TRBV7-9
CATSDLQNTEAFF TGTGCCACCAGTGATCTCCAGAACACTGAAGCTTTCTTT - TRBJ1-1 few TRBV24-1
CASSLEGRHFYDEQFF TGTGCCAGCAGCTTGGAGGGTAGACACTTCTATGACGAGCAGTTCTTC - TRBJ2-1 - TRBV9
CASSVDERANEQFF TGTGCCAGCAGCGTAGACGAGAGGGCGAATGAGCAGTTCTTC - TRBJ2-1 once TRBV7-9
CSARLRFSNQPQHF TGCAGTGCTAGGCTTCGGTTTAGCAATCAGCCCCAGCATTTT - TRBJ1-5 - TRBV20-1